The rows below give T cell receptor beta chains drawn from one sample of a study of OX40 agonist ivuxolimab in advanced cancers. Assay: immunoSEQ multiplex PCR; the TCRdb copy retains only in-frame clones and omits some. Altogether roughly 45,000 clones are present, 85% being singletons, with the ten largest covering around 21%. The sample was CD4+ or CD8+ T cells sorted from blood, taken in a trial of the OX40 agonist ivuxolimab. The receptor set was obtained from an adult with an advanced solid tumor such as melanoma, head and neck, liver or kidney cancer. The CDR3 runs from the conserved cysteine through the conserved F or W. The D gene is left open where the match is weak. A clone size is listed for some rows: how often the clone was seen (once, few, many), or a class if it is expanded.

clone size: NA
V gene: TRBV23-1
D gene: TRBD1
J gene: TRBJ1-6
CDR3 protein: CASSQRDRGNSPLHF
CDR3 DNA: TGCGCCAGCAGTCAAAGGGACAGGGGAAATTCACCCCTCCACTTT

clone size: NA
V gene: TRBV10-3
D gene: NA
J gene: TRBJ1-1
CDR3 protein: CAISESGLATEAFF
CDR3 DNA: TGTGCCATCAGTGAGTCAGGGTTGGCCACTGAAGCTTTCTTT

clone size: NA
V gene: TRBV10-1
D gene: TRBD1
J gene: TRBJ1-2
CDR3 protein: CASSEVFRTGYGYTF
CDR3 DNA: TGCGCCAGCAGCGAAGTCTTTAGGACAGGCTATGGCTACACCTTC

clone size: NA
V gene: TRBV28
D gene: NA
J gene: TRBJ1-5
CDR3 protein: CASSFFNQPQHF
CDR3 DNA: TGTGCCAGCAGTTTTTTCAATCAGCCCCAGCATTTT

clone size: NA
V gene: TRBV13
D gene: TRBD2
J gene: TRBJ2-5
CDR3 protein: CASRPGLAGEETQYF
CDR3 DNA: TGTGCCAGCAGACCAGGACTAGCGGGGGAAGAGACCCAGTACTTC

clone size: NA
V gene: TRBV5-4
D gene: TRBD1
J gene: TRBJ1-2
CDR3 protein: CASSLEDRGPFGYTF
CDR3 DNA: TGTGCCAGCAGCTTGGAGGACAGGGGACCGTTTGGCTACACCTTC

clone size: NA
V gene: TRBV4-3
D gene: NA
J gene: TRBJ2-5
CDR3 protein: CASSQVGPLGETQYF
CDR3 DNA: TGCGCCAGCAGCCAAGTCGGCCCGCTGGGGGAGACCCAGTACTTC

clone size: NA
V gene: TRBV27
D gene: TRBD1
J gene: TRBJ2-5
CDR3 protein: CASSPTGLKTQYF
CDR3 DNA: TGTGCCAGCAGTCCGACAGGGTTAAAGACCCAGTACTTC

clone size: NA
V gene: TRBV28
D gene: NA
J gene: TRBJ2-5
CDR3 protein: CASSLRGQETQYF
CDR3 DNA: TGTGCCAGCAGTTTGAGGGGTCAAGAGACCCAGTACTTC

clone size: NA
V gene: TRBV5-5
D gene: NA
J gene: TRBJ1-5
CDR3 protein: CASSFTGIVNQPQHF
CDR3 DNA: TGTGCCAGCAGCTTTACAGGGATAGTGAATCAGCCCCAGCATTTT

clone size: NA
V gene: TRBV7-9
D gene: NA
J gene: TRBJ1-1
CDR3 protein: CASSDVGIEAFF
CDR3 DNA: TGTGCCAGCAGCGACGTTGGGATTGAAGCTTTCTTT

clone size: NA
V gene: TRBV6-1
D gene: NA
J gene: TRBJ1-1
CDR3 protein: CASSPTESTEAFF
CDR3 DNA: TGTGCCAGCAGTCCAACAGAGTCCACTGAAGCTTTCTTT

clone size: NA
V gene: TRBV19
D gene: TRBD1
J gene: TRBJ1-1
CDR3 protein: CASSIVGPTGDTEAFF
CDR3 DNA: TGTGCCAGTAGTATAGTGGGACCTACAGGGGACACTGAAGCTTTCTTT

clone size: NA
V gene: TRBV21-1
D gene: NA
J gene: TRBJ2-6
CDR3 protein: CASSLRLAGESGANVLTF
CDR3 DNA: TGTGCCAGCAGCCTACGACTAGCGGGGGAGTCAGGGGCCAACGTCCTGACTTTC

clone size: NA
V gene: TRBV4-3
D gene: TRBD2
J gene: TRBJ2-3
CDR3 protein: CASSQGAGGDTQYF
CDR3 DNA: TGCGCCAGCAGCCAAGGTGCGGGGGGAGATACGCAGTATTTT

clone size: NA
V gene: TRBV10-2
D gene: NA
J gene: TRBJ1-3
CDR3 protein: CASTGPSRAGSGNTIYF
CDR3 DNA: TGCGCCAGTACAGGTCCGTCACGGGCGGGCTCTGGAAACACCATATATTTT

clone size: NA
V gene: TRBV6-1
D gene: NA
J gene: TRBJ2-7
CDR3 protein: CASSDLGRGEQYF
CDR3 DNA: TGTGCCAGCAGTGATCTCGGCCGGGGCGAGCAGTACTTC

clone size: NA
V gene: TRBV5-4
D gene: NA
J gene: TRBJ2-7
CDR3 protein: CASSPAGAYEQYF
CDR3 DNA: TGTGCCAGCAGCCCGGCCGGGGCCTACGAGCAGTACTTC

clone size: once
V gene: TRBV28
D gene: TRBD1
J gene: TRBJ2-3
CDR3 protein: CASSFHDRGTDTQYF
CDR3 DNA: TGTGCCAGCAGTTTCCACGACAGGGGCACAGATACGCAGTATTTT

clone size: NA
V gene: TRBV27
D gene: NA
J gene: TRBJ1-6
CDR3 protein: CASSWRDGSSYNSPLHF
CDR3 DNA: TGTGCCAGCAGTTGGCGGGACGGGAGCTCCTATAATTCACCCCTCCACTTT

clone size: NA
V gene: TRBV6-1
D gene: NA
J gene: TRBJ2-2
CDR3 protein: CASSPPGPRGGELFF
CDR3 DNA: TGTGCCAGCAGTCCCCCCGGACCTCGGGGCGGGGAGCTGTTTTTT

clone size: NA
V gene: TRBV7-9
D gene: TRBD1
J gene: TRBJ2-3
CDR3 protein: CASSLGQGGTDTQYF
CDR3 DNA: TGTGCCAGCAGCTTAGGACAGGGCGGCACAGATACGCAGTATTTT

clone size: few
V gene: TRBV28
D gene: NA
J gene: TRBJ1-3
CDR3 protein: CASRNRTSRNTIYF
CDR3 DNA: TGTGCCAGCAGGAACCGGACATCGAGAAACACCATATATTTT

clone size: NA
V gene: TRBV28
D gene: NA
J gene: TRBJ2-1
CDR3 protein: CASSLSFMLNEQFF
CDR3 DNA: TGTGCCAGCAGTTTAAGTTTTATGTTGAATGAGCAGTTCTTC